This entry concerns a single T cell receptor (beta chain). RNA transcripts provided the source from which TCR beta CDR3 regions were amplified. TCR CDR3 regions were first amplified by RT-PCR with HTBI primers. TCRdb processed the multiplex PCR reads anew with MiXCR; each CDR3 protein has one entry. The data show hundreds of thousands of distinct CDR3 sequences, roughly 20% seen once. The sample belongs to a study of T cells in Graves' hyperthyroidism and ophthalmopathy. Germline V CDR1 and CDR2: MGHDK, SYGVNS. V was pared by 4 bases and J by 5 bases, with 4 bases of the junction left unmatched. This CDR3 is built from 15 residues.

This receptor was identified in a man aged 25-40 years with Graves' ophthalmopathy. Sequenced input: blood. J is TRBJ2-3 and V is TRBV25-1; 12 nucleotides match TRBD2. CDR3 sequence (DNA): TGTGCCAGCAGTGTCGGGGGACTAGCGGGAGATACGCAGTATTTT. Translated, it gives CASSVGGLAGDTQYF. The variable domain in full, completed from reference TRBV25-1 and TRBJ2-3, reads EADIYQTPRYLVIGTGKKITLECSQTMGHDKMYWYQQDPGMELHLIHYSYGVNSTEKGDLSSESTVSRIRTEHFPLTLESARPSHTSQYLCASSVGGLAGDTQYFGPGTRLTVL.